One sample yielded the 24 T cell receptor beta chains listed below, sequenced in a study of cytomegalovirus exposure and HLA in healthy donors. A multiplex PCR was run with 60 Vbeta primers and 13 Jbeta primers. The table came from immunoSEQ multiplex PCR; TCRdb's copy has only in-frame clones and leaves some out. Among 140,000 to 150,000 clones listed, 70% to 80% were seen once. The sequencing input was PBMCs. Receptors were obtained from a young woman in good health and CMV-seropositive.

This chain links TRBV5-1 with TRBJ2-1, with D possibly being TRBD1 (5 bases). The CDR3 length is 11 residues. CDR1 is SGHRS, CDR2 YFSETQ, per germline. Trimming pared 4 bases from V and 9 bases from J, leaving 8 bases between. For the CDR3, the DNA is TGCGCCAGCAGCATAGGGGTTGAGCAGTTCTTC. This gives the protein CASSIGVEQFF.

This clone has a handful of counts. This chain connects TRBV10-2 to TRBJ1-2; D is possibly TRBD1 (6 bases). The CDR3 runs 14 residues. Germline assignment: CDR1 WSHSY and CDR2 SAAADI. V dropped 4 bases and J dropped 10 bases, with 19 bases sitting between them. CDR3 amino acids: CASSVYREKVDYTF. DNA for the CDR3: TGCGCCAGCAGTGTATACAGGGAGAAGGTCGACTACACCTTC.

As DNA, the CDR3 is TGTGCCAGCAGGCGGGGGGATTTGGGCACCGGGGAGCTGTTTTTT. Its translation: CASRRGDLGTGELFF. The genes are TRBV6-5 and TRBJ2-2; TRBD2 matches 8 bases. This CDR3 spans 15 amino acids. V dropped 6 bases and J dropped 4; count of bases not matched to a gene: 7. CDR1 is MNHEY and CDR2 is SVGAGI in the germline V gene.

This chain connects TRBV5-1 to TRBJ2-7, with D tentatively TRBD2 (7 bases). The CDR3 has 15 residues. V lost 4 bases, J lost 3 bases, and 17 bases lay in between. The V gene's germline CDR1 is SGHRS and CDR2 YFSETQ. The CDR3 region is CASSHQPGEGYEQYF. The CDR3 coding sequence is TGCGCCAGCAGCCATCAACCAGGGGAGGGCTACGAGCAGTACTTC.

This chain uses TRBV7-2 with TRBJ2-5; TRBD1 matches at 7 bases. The ends lost 5 bases at V and 9 bases at J; junction bases unmatched: 9. The CDR3 covers 13 residues. Per the germline V gene, CDR1 is SGHTA and CDR2 is FQGNSA. The CDR3 sequence is CASSPQGKESQYF. CDR3 nucleotides: TGTGCCAGCAGCCCACAGGGGAAGGAGTCCCAGTACTTC.

This clone was observed a handful of times. The missing conserved phenylalanine or tryptophan at the end of this CDR3 makes a read error likely. Because the CDR3's place on the DNA is in doubt, the DNA is left out and the CDR3 is given as listed by TCRdb. V is TRBV11-2 and J is TRBJ1-1; the table's D call TRBD1 went unverified against the DNA. Germline V gene sequence: CDR1 SGHAT, CDR2 FQNNGV. With termini counted, the CDR3 has 14 amino acids. CDR3 sequence reads: CASRLLGQGGEAFL.

This chain uses TRBV4-3 with TRBJ2-1; 10 positions match TRBD2. V was pared by 4 bases and J by 5 bases, with 11 bases of the junction left unmatched. CDR1 is LGHNA and CDR2 is YSLEER in the germline V gene. The CDR3 loop spans 17 amino acids. The CDR3 DNA sequence: TGCGCCAGCAGCCCCAAGCCCCCCGGGACTAGCGACAATGAGCAGTTCTTC. It specifies CASSPKPPGTSDNEQFF.

The chain combines TRBV5-1 with TRBJ2-1; TRBD2 matches at 8 bases. V lost 2 bases and J lost 4; bases outside the gene matches: 11. Germline V gives CDR1 SGHRS, CDR2 YFSETQ. The CDR3 spans 17 residues. The chain's CDR3 is CASSFVGGSGVYNEQFF. The CDR3 DNA is TGCGCCAGCAGCTTCGTCGGGGGTAGCGGGGTATACAATGAGCAGTTCTTC.

V is TRBV27 and J is TRBJ2-5; weak D call: TRBD2 (5 bases). The J call is doubtful: the DNA matches TRBJ2-7 better. Per the germline V gene, CDR1 is MNHEY and CDR2 is SMNVEV (reference sequence). This CDR3 contains 14 residues. The CDR3: CASSLQREYHEQYF. CDR3 bases: TGTGCCAGCAGTTTACAGAGGGAGTACCACGAGCAGTACTTC.

This clone was seen only once. The chain uses TRBV11-2 and TRBJ2-7; 9 bases are a match to TRBD2. The CDR3 totals 16 residues. Germline CDR1 SGHAT, CDR2 FQNNGV. Trimming took 6 bases from V and 7 from J; bases not matched to a gene: 16. CDR3 DNA: TGTGCCAGCAGACAGTCCGGGACTAGCAGGTGGCAGGAGCAGTACTTC. The encoded protein is CASRQSGTSRWQEQYF. Combining the CDR3 with reference TRBV11-2 and TRBJ2-7 gives the whole variable domain EAGVAQSPRYKIIEKRQSVAFWCNPISGHATLYWYQQILGQGPKLLIQFQNNGVVDDSQLPKDRFSAERLKGVDSTLKIQPAKLEDSAVYLCASRQSGTSRWQEQYFGPGTRLTVT.

This clone showed up many times. The chain recombines TRBV20-1 with TRBJ1-1; D remains unclear. V was shortened by 1 base and J by 8 bases, with 8 bases between the two germline ends. This CDR3 has 11 residues. Germline V gene data show CDR1 as DFQATT and CDR2 as SNEGSKA (reference sequence). CDR3 sequence: CSARAETEAFF. DNA of the CDR3: TGCAGTGCTAGAGCAGAAACGGAAGCTTTCTTT.

The V call is TRBV11-2, the J call TRBJ2-7; D possibly corresponds to TRBD1 (6 bases). Between the trimmed V and J ends, which lost 7 bases and 2 bases, there was a span of 15 bases. Germline CDR1 reads SGHAT; CDR2 reads FQNNGV. The CDR3 is made up of 14 amino acids. CDR3 protein: CASNVGTNTYEQYF. The CDR3 DNA sequence: TGTGCCAGCAACGTCGGGACAAATACCTACGAGCAGTACTTC.

This chain uses TRBV5-1 with TRBJ1-4; TRBD1 agrees at 7 bases. This CDR3 comprises 20 residues. Germline values: CDR1 SGHRS, CDR2 YFSETQ. V lost 3 bases and J lost 3; bases outside the gene matches: 20. The CDR3 DNA follows: TGCGCCAGCAGCTCCCGCCGAACCTCGGCAAGACAGGGCGCTAATGAAAAACTGTTTTTT. Its protein is CASSSRRTSARQGANEKLFF.

V is TRBV6-5 and J is TRBJ2-7; possible D gene TRBD1, 6 bases. The CDR3 length is 13 residues. Between the trimmed V and J ends, which lost 1 base and 6 bases, there was a span of 10 bases. Germline V CDR1 and CDR2: MNHEY, SVGAGI. The CDR3 bases are TGTGCCAGCAGTTACTTTACGGACAGCGAGCAGTACTTC. This gives the protein CASSYFTDSEQYF.

The chain joins TRBV27 to TRBJ1-1; 7 nucleotides match TRBD1. CDR3 length equals 17 residues. CDR1 is MNHEY, CDR2 SMNVEV, per germline (reference sequence). V lost 3 bases, J lost 4 bases, and 14 bases stayed unmatched. This CDR3 is CASSFGRQGRGGTEAFF. CDR3 DNA sequence: TGTGCCAGCAGTTTTGGGAGACAGGGACGTGGGGGCACTGAAGCTTTCTTT.

The J gene is TRBJ1-1, the V gene TRBV28; D is uncertain. V lost 8 bases to trimming and J lost 5 bases, with 6 bases between them. CDR1 MDHEN and CDR2 SYDVKM come from the germline V gene. This CDR3 is 10 amino acids long. The CDR3 DNA sequence: TGTGCCAGCTCCGGGACTGAAGCTTTCTTT. The encoded protein is CASSGTEAFF.

Only a few counts were recorded for this clone. The J gene is TRBJ1-4, the V gene TRBV7-9; 8 positions agree with TRBD1. Germline CDR1 reads SEHNR; CDR2 reads FQNEAQ (reference sequence). After removal of 5 bases from V and 8 bases from J, the junction contained 7 bases not matched to a gene. The CDR3 is 14 amino acids. Written as DNA, the CDR3 is TGTGCCAGCAGCATCGACAGGGGCGGCGAAAAACTGTTTTTT. Its translation is CASSIDRGGEKLFF.

The rearrangement links TRBV4-1 to TRBJ2-5; D call uncertain. Germline-derived CDR1 and CDR2 are MGHRA and YSYEKL. The ends were cut back, 1 base at V and 2 bases at J, with 11 bases in the middle. This CDR3 is 15 amino acids long. The CDR3 sequence: CASSQAHSSQETQYF. As DNA, the CDR3 is TGCGCCAGCAGCCAAGCGCACAGCTCACAAGAGACCCAGTACTTC.

J is TRBJ2-7 and V is TRBV2, with TRBD2 matching 8 bases. V lost 6 bases to trimming and J lost 3 bases; unmatched junction nucleotides: 4. The length of the CDR3 is 13 residues. The germline gives CDR1 SNHLY, CDR2 FYNNEI. The CDR3 DNA follows: TGTGCCAGCAGGGTGGGACTAGTCTACGAGCAGTACTTC. Translated: CASRVGLVYEQYF.

The CDR3 bases are TGTGCCAGCAGCTTTGGGGGCAGCGGAACTGAAGCTTTCTTT. This codes for CASSFGGSGTEAFF. J is TRBJ1-1 and V is TRBV28, with D perhaps matching TRBD1 (6 bases). V shed 6 bases and J shed 5 bases, with 16 bases lying between them. The CDR3 covers 14 residues. The germline V gene has CDR1 MDHEN and CDR2 SYDVKM.

The CDR3 loop is CASSGGTGSASPLHF. In nucleotides, the CDR3 is TGCGCCAGCAGCGGGGGGACAGGGAGTGCTTCACCCCTCCACTTT. The genes are TRBV5-1 and TRBJ1-6, with 9 bases fitting TRBD1. The J segment lost 9 bases and the V segment lost 4 bases, leaving 8 bases of the junction unmatched. Germline-derived CDR1 and CDR2 are SGHRS and YFSETQ. There are 15 residues in the CDR3.

This chain uses TRBV7-2 with TRBJ2-3, with a tentative D call TRBD1 (5 bases). In germline, CDR1 is SGHTA, CDR2 FQGNSA. CDR3 length: 14 residues. Trimming stripped 4 bases from V and 3 bases from J, with 11 bases between. As DNA, the CDR3 is TGTGCCAGCAGCTGGACAAATCTTACAGATACGCAGTATTTT. Amino acid sequence: CASSWTNLTDTQYF.

This clone was detected a few times. The gene calls are TRBV30 and TRBJ2-1; 15 positions match TRBD2. CDR1 GTSNPN and CDR2 SVGIG come from the germline V gene (reference sequence). The CDR3 consists of 17 residues. V was clipped by 3 bases and J by 3 bases; unmatched bases: 6. CDR3 residues: CAWSGGTSGGFYNEQFF. The CDR3 nucleotides are TGTGCCTGGAGCGGAGGGACTAGCGGGGGGTTCTACAATGAGCAGTTCTTC.

The CDR3 nucleotides are TGTGCCAGCAGTTACACCAGGGGGCGCAGAGAGACCCAGTACTTC. The encoded protein is CASSYTRGRRETQYF. This chain links TRBV6-5 with TRBJ2-5, with 8 bases matching TRBD1. The trim removed 2 bases at V and 4 bases at J, leaving 6 bases unmatched. The germline gives CDR1 MNHEY, CDR2 SVGAGI. This CDR3 comprises 15 residues.